Listed below are T cell receptor beta chains from one sample, sequenced in a study of OX40 agonist ivuxolimab in advanced cancers. The data were produced by immunoSEQ multiplex PCR, yet TCRdb's version contains in-frame clones alone and is incomplete. The table lists some 76,000 clones, around 85% of them singletons. Sequenced material: CD4+ or CD8+ T cells sorted from blood, taken in a trial of the OX40 agonist ivuxolimab. These receptors all come from an adult with an advanced solid tumor such as melanoma, head and neck, liver or kidney cancer. The CDR3 runs from the conserved cysteine through the conserved F or W. D genes are given only for firm matches. Not all rows give a size; the values are once, few, many and, for expanded clones, a class.

cdr3_aa cdr3_nt cdr3_length j_call clone_size v_call d_call
CASTASNQPQHF TGTGCCAGCACAGCTAGCAATCAGCCCCAGCATTTT 12 TRBJ1-5 - TRBV6-1 -
CASSTRGSVGYTF TGTGCCAGTAGTACGAGGGGGTCGGTTGGCTACACCTTC 13 TRBJ1-2 few TRBV19 -
CASSLGPDRTGYDSPLHF TGTGCCAGCAGCCTTGGGCCGGACCGAACAGGTTATGATTCACCCCTCCACTTT 18 TRBJ1-6 - TRBV5-4 -
CASSLSGVTEAFF TGTGCCAGCAGCTTAAGTGGAGTCACTGAAGCTTTCTTT 13 TRBJ1-1 - TRBV7-6 -
CASSLGRRSYNEQFF TGTGCCAGCAGTTTGGGCAGACGCTCCTACAATGAGCAGTTCTTC 15 TRBJ2-1 - TRBV27 -
CASSLVQANVLTF TGTGCCAGCAGCTTAGTACAAGCCAACGTCCTGACTTTC 13 TRBJ2-6 - TRBV7-9 -
CASSSGQGAQETQYF TGTGCCAGCAGCTCCGGACAGGGGGCCCAAGAGACCCAGTACTTC 15 TRBJ2-5 - TRBV5-4 TRBD1
CASSQDLKIYEQYF TGTGCCAGCAGCCAAGATCTCAAGATTTACGAGCAGTACTTC 14 TRBJ2-7 - TRBV4-2 -
CASSEAGGPGETQYF TGTGCCAGCAGTGAAGCGGGGGGGCCGGGGGAGACCCAGTACTTC 15 TRBJ2-5 - TRBV6-1 -
CASSPPRGAPPYEQYF TGTGCCAGCTCACCACCGAGGGGGGCTCCCCCCTACGAGCAGTACTTC 16 TRBJ2-7 - TRBV18 -
CASRTGGLFYGYTF TGTGCCAGCAGGACAGGGGGCTTATTCTATGGCTACACCTTC 14 TRBJ1-2 - TRBV28 TRBD1
CASSLRQETQYF TGTGCCAGCAGCTTAAGGCAAGAGACCCAGTACTTC 12 TRBJ2-5 - TRBV7-2 -